One and the same sample provided the 23 T cell receptor beta chains below, sequenced in a study of vaccination effects on CD4 cells after COVID-19. CD4+ T cell isolation took place after nine to eleven days of culture. These receptors' antigens are unknown. The data were produced by immunoSEQ multiplex PCR, yet TCRdb's version contains in-frame clones alone and is incomplete. The profile covers around 26,000 clones, with roughly four fifths appearing a single time and around 10% taken by the ten largest. The source material was CD4+ T cells from PBMCs cultured without peptide, sampled before COVID-19 vaccination. The receptors were sampled from a human donor who received a COVID-19 vaccine.

The rearrangement links TRBV28 to TRBJ1-5; a possible D gene is TRBD1 (5 bases). From germline, CDR1 is MDHEN and CDR2 SYDVKM. V was pared by 3 bases and J by 6 bases, with 15 bases between. This CDR3 is built from 15 residues. The CDR3 spells CASSLAGEGRQPQHF. DNA for the CDR3: TGTGCCAGCAGTTTGGCGGGGGAGGGTCGTCAGCCCCAGCATTTT.

The gene calls are TRBV3-1 (or the pseudogene TRBV3-2) and TRBJ1-3, with a weak D call TRBD1 (5 bases). Germline V CDR1 and CDR2: LGHDT, YNNKEL (reference sequence). The CDR3 is made up of 16 amino acids. V was cut by 1 base and J by 4 bases, with 14 bases left in between. The CDR3 DNA sequence: TGTGCCAGCAGCCAAGTAAGCGGGGCGCCGGGAAACACCATATATTTT. It translates to CASSQVSGAPGNTIYF.

The chain couples TRBV11-1 to TRBJ2-1, with TRBD2 matching over 10 bases. Germline V gene lookup returns CDR1 SGHAT and CDR2 FQDESV (reference sequence). The CDR3 runs to 15 residues. Trimming at V came to 3 bases and at J to 5 bases, leaving 4 bases not matched to a gene. CDR3 nucleotides: TGTGCCAGCAGCTTCCGGACTAGCGGAGACAATGAGCAGTTCTTC. This codes for CASSFRTSGDNEQFF.

V usage is TRBV19 and J usage is TRBJ1-5; D unresolved. V was cut by 1 base and J by 9 bases, with 16 bases left in between. The CDR3 covers 15 residues. The germline V gene has CDR1 LNHDA and CDR2 SQIVND (reference sequence). CDR3 sequence (DNA): TGTGCCAGTAGTATAGGGCAGGCCGTCGAGGGGCCCCAGCATTTT. This codes for CASSIGQAVEGPQHF.

The chain has TRBV5-1 and TRBJ2-3; D ambiguous. V was trimmed by 0 bases and J by 1 base, leaving 6 bases between them. CDR3 length equals 14 residues. Germline V gene sequence: CDR1 SGHRS, CDR2 YFSETQ. Here the CDR3 DNA reads TGCGCCAGCAGCTTGGGGGTGGGCACAGATACGCAGTATTTT. The encoded protein is CASSLGVGTDTQYF.

This chain uses TRBV2 with TRBJ2-7; D might be TRBD1 or TRBD2, each matching 6 bases. The V end lost 2 bases, the J end lost 7 bases, and 15 bases lay between the germline ends. CDR3 length: 14 amino acids. Per the germline V gene, CDR1 is SNHLY and CDR2 is FYNNEI. The CDR3: CASSEIGGPGEQYF. The CDR3 DNA follows: TGTGCCAGCAGTGAAATAGGGGGGCCTGGGGAGCAGTACTTC.

This rearrangement joins TRBV2 to TRBJ2-5, with a tentative D call TRBD2 (6 bases). From germline, CDR1 is SNHLY and CDR2 FYNNEI. This CDR3 has 12 residues. V was cut by 8 bases and J by 4 bases, with 11 bases left in between. CDR3 region: CASQAEGETQYF. The CDR3 bases are TGTGCCAGCCAAGCGGAGGGAGAGACCCAGTACTTC.

By its share, this clone is medium-sized (0.01 to 0.1%). The chain employs TRBV30 and TRBJ1-2; 7 bases are shared with TRBD1. The CDR3 has 13 residues. V lost 4 bases to trimming and J lost 1 base; unmatched junction nucleotides: 3. Looked up from germline, CDR1 is GTSNPN and CDR2 is SVGIG (reference sequence). CDR3 amino acids: CAWKGQNNYGYTF. The CDR3 DNA sequence: TGTGCCTGGAAGGGACAGAATAACTATGGCTACACCTTC.

The V call is TRBV19, the J call TRBJ2-7; D uncertain. CDR3 length: 13 amino acids. V was pared by 5 bases and J by 0 bases, with 8 bases between. From germline, CDR1 is LNHDA and CDR2 SQIVND (reference sequence). The DNA of the CDR3 is TGTGCCAGTAGTCCTGGGCCCTCCTACGAGCAGTACTTC. It yields the protein CASSPGPSYEQYF.

V usage is TRBV29-1 and J usage is TRBJ2-7, with D perhaps matching TRBD1 (6 bases). The CDR3 runs 13 residues. V lost 3 bases to trimming and J lost 7 bases, with 16 bases between them. CDR1 and CDR2 from the germline V gene are SQVTM and ANQGSEA. The CDR3 bases are TGCAGCGTTGAGTTTGCACAGGGCGGGGAGCAGTACTTC. This sequence encodes CSVEFAQGGEQYF.

V and J are TRBV5-1 and TRBJ2-7; D is unresolved. V was shortened by 3 bases and J by 3 bases, with 4 bases between the two germline ends. Germline V gives CDR1 SGHRS, CDR2 YFSETQ. There are 11 residues in the CDR3. The CDR3 spells CASSSDYEQYF. The CDR3 DNA sequence: TGCGCCAGCAGCTCAGACTACGAGCAGTACTTC.

This clone showed up just once. V gene TRBV2 combines with J gene TRBJ1-6; D gene uncertain. Germline V gene sequence: CDR1 SNHLY, CDR2 FYNNEI. V was shortened by 6 bases and J by 0 bases, with 3 bases between the two germline ends. This CDR3 comprises 13 residues. CDR3 region: CASRSSYNSPLHF. CDR3 nucleotide sequence: TGTGCCAGCAGGAGCTCCTATAATTCACCCCTCCACTTT.

The chain couples TRBV30 to TRBJ1-2; D not resolved. The CDR3 has 12 amino acids. Deletions cut 2 bases from V and 2 bases from J, with 6 bases between. Germline V gene lookup returns CDR1 GTSNPN and CDR2 SVGIG (reference sequence). The CDR3 DNA is TGTGCCTGGAGTACGGGGAACTATGGCTACACCTTC. The encoded protein is CAWSTGNYGYTF.

The chain combines TRBV28 with TRBJ2-7, with D tentatively TRBD1 (5 bases). Trimming took 3 bases from V and 4 from J, leaving 13 bases between them. The CDR3 consists of 14 residues. CDR1 is MDHEN and CDR2 is SYDVKM in the germline V gene. The CDR3, as DNA: TGTGCCAGCAGTTTGGCAGGGTCTATTTACGAGCAGTACTTC. Translating it yields CASSLAGSIYEQYF.

As regards this clone: At one end, the junction sequence differs from germline, possibly due to a read error. The CDR3 nucleotides read TGTGCTAGCAGCTTGGGTAGGACCATTAACACCGGGGAGCTGTTTTTT. Amino acid sequence: CASSLGRTINTGELFF. The rearrangement links TRBV7-7 to TRBJ2-2; no reliable D call. This CDR3 region has 16 residues. CDR1 and CDR2 from the germline V gene are SSHAT and FNYEAQ (reference sequence). Supplemented by reference TRBV7-7 and TRBJ2-2, the full variable domain reads GAGVSQSPRYKVTKRGQDVTLRCDPISSHATLYWYQQALGQGPEFLTYFNYEAQPDKSGLPSDRFSAERPEGSISTLTIQRTEQRDSAMYRCASSLGRTINTGELFFGEGSRLTVL.

This chain connects TRBV6-2 or TRBV6-3 to TRBJ1-2; D uncertain. The V gene lost 2 bases and the J gene lost 8 bases, with 9 bases spanning the gap. Germline-derived CDR1 and CDR2 are MNHEY and SVGEGT. CDR3 size: 12 residues. Here the CDR3 DNA reads TGTGCCAGCAGTTACGGGCTGAAGGGCTACACCTTC. This translates into CASSYGLKGYTF.

The chain couples TRBV6-5 to TRBJ1-2, with 9 bases fitting TRBD1. The CDR3 loop spans 14 amino acids. Germline V CDR1 and CDR2: MNHEY, SVGAGI. The junction had 6 bases not matched to a gene; V was cut back by 6 bases and J by 4 bases. In nucleotides, the CDR3 is TGTGCCAGCAGAACGGGGACAGGGACCTATGGCTACACCTTC. It translates to CASRTGTGTYGYTF.

Only one count was recorded for this clone. The chain combines TRBV5-6 with TRBJ2-1; D gene ambiguous. Trimming took 0 bases from V and 6 from J, leaving 7 bases between them. There are 13 residues in the CDR3. Germline loops: CDR1 SGHDT, CDR2 YYEEEE. As DNA, the CDR3 is TGTGCCAGCAGCTTGGTTTCTGGCAATGAGCAGTTCTTC. It is translated as CASSLVSGNEQFF.

V and J are TRBV7-9 and TRBJ2-2, with D perhaps matching TRBD1 or TRBD2 (5 bases each). CDR3 length: 16 residues. From germline, CDR1 is SEHNR and CDR2 FQNEAQ (reference sequence). The V end was cut by 5 bases, the J end by 4 bases, with 17 bases between. The CDR3: CASSPRWGSGTGELFF. The CDR3 DNA sequence: TGTGCCAGCAGCCCCCGATGGGGCAGCGGCACCGGGGAGCTGTTTTTT.

This clone was picked up a small number of times. The chain couples TRBV30 to TRBJ1-1; 9 bases line up with TRBD1. The CDR3 runs 13 residues. Looked up from germline, CDR1 is GTSNPN and CDR2 is SVGIG (reference sequence). With V trimmed by 2 bases and J by 7 bases, 5 bases remained unmatched. CDR3 coding DNA: TGTGCCTGGAGTTTAGGGACAGGGTTTGAAGCTTTCTTT. Its translation: CAWSLGTGFEAFF. The full variable domain, completed using reference TRBV30 and TRBJ1-1, is SQTIHQWPATLVQPVGSPLSLECTVEGTSNPNLYWYRQAAGRGLQLLFYSVGIGQISSEVPQNLSASRPQDRQFILSSKKLLLSDSGFYLCAWSLGTGFEAFFGQGTRLTVV.

This chain uses TRBV5-1 with TRBJ2-5; TRBD2 might be the D (5 bases). The CDR3 length is 14 residues. Trimming stripped 6 bases from V and 6 bases from J, with 18 bases between. CDR1 is SGHRS and CDR2 is YFSETQ in the germline V gene. The DNA for the CDR3 is TGCGCCAGCACCCCCGTCCGGGGTGTCAAGACCCAGTACTTC. It yields the protein CASTPVRGVKTQYF.

This clone was counted a single time. The chain uses TRBV30 and TRBJ1-4; 7 positions match TRBD1. This CDR3 spans 14 amino acids. Germline loops: CDR1 GTSNPN, CDR2 SVGIG (reference sequence). V dropped 5 bases and J dropped 3; count of bases not matched to a gene: 6. Here the CDR3 DNA reads TGTGCCTGGGGGAACAGGGGATCTAATGAAAAACTGTTTTTT. Its protein product is CAWGNRGSNEKLFF.

The chain links TRBV5-4 to TRBJ1-6, with D unresolved. Trimming cost V 0 bases and J 5 bases, with 0 bases left between them. This CDR3 has 12 residues. CDR1 is SGHNT and CDR2 is YYREEE in the germline V gene (reference sequence). CDR3 sequence: CASSLDNSPLHF. The CDR3 nucleotides are TGTGCCAGCAGCTTGGATAATTCACCCCTCCACTTT. Full variable domain (remainder filled in from reference TRBV5-4 and TRBJ1-6): ETGVTQSPTHLIKTRGQQVTLRCSSQSGHNTVSWYQQALGQGPQFIFQYYREEENGRGNFPPRFSGLQFPNYSSELNVNALELDDSALYLCASSLDNSPLHFGNGTRLTVT.